This T cell receptor beta chain was retrieved from a study of metastatic and nonmetastatic thyroid tumors. Study-level information: The study looked at repertoires side by side in blood and in tumor or nodule tissue from malignant and benign thyroid patients.

J gave up 2 bases and V 4 bases, and 13 bases lay outside the gene matches. Germline V lookup: CDR1 LNHNV, CDR2 YYDKDF (reference sequence). The CDR3 is 18 residues long. There are many counts of this clone. Ahead of thyroid surgery, no patient had received treatment of any kind. Under the authors' procedure: What underpinned the distant-metastasis classifier for papillary thyroid cancer was the set of CDR3 differences across clinicopathological groups. TCRdb re-analyzed the PCR reads using MiXCR. The V and J calls shown here were made by TCRdb, not taken from the authors' results. The sample holds about 34,000 clones, about a sixth seen once.

The chain has TRBV15 and TRBJ2-5; 10 nucleotides match TRBD2. The sample comprised blood. The receptor's source is a female donor with papillary thyroid cancer or a benign thyroid nodule (not recorded which). Some clones in this sample may be carry-over from other donors' samples. The CDR3: CATSTPKGLATIQETQYF. In nucleotides, the CDR3 is TGTGCCACCAGCACTCCTAAGGGACTAGCGACCATACAAGAGACCCAGTACTTC.